Presented here are 14 T cell receptor beta chains from one specimen sequenced in a study of cytomegalovirus exposure and HLA in healthy donors. Use of 60 Vbeta and 13 Jbeta primers characterized the PCR. Libraries were prepared by immunoSEQ multiplex PCR; TCRdb keeps only in-frame clonotypes and omits some of them. The sample consists of some 120,000 clones, approximately 80% of them appearing once. The sequencing sample was made of PBMCs. All receptors derive from a woman aged 18-29 years in good health and CMV-seronegative.

Concerning this clone: Distinct nucleotide sequences in the sample also encode this CDR3. The rearrangement joins TRBV29-1 to TRBJ2-7, with D perhaps TRBD1 (6 bases). V was cut by 6 bases and J by 3 bases, with 9 bases left in between. CDR3 size: 11 residues. Per the germline V gene, CDR1 is SQVTM and CDR2 is ANQGSEA. CDR3 coding DNA: TGCAGCGTGGAGGACAGCTACGAGCAGTACTTC. Protein: CSVEDSYEQYF.

The rearrangement uses TRBV5-6 and TRBJ2-5; 7 bases fit TRBD2. Germline loops: CDR1 SGHDT, CDR2 YYEEEE. The V gene end was trimmed by 5 bases and the J gene end by 2 bases; junction bases not matched to a gene: 6. The CDR3 covers 14 residues. Here the CDR3 reads CASRLLGGQETQYF. The CDR3, as DNA: TGTGCCAGCAGGTTACTGGGGGGGCAAGAGACCCAGTACTTC.

The V call is TRBV19, the J call TRBJ1-5, with D tentatively TRBD1 (5 bases). Trimming left V 1 base short and J 3 bases short, with 7 bases between. Germline lookup yields CDR1 LNHDA and CDR2 SQIVND (reference sequence). The CDR3 totals 14 residues. CDR3 in amino acids: CASSIGQNNQPQHF. The CDR3 nucleotides are TGTGCCAGTAGTATAGGACAGAACAATCAGCCCCAGCATTTT.

The chain has TRBV4-2 and TRBJ2-3; D not certain. This CDR3 contains 13 residues. Trimming took 4 bases from V and 1 from J, leaving 6 bases between them. CDR1 and CDR2 (germline): LGHNA, YNFKEQ. The CDR3 spells CASSPTGTDTQYF. CDR3 DNA: TGTGCCAGCAGCCCCACAGGCACAGATACGCAGTATTTT.

The chain links TRBV29-1 to TRBJ2-7; 8 bases are shared with TRBD2. The CDR3 has 13 amino acids. With V trimmed by 1 base and J by 1 base, 0 bases remained unmatched. Germline V gives CDR1 SQVTM, CDR2 ANQGSEA. The CDR3 spells CSVEASGSYEQYF. The DNA for the CDR3 is TGCAGCGTTGAAGCTAGCGGGTCCTACGAGCAGTACTTC.

The V and J genes are TRBV9 and TRBJ2-2; D is uncertain. This CDR3 has 12 amino acids. Germline-derived CDR1 and CDR2 are SGDLS and YYNGEE. V gave up 6 bases and J gave up 0 bases, with 3 bases separating them. The DNA for the CDR3 is TGTGCCAGCAATACGAACACCGGGGAGCTGTTTTTT. Protein product: CASNTNTGELFF.

This clone was seen only once. The chain links TRBV19 to TRBJ1-2; 8 bases match TRBD1. J was trimmed by 4 bases and V by 6 bases; bases with no gene match: 10. The CDR3 totals 15 residues. Per the germline V gene, CDR1 is LNHDA and CDR2 is SQIVND (reference sequence). CDR3 in DNA: TGTGCCAGTAGAGGGGGACAGGACTATGGCTATGGCTACACCTTC. Amino acid sequence: CASRGGQDYGYGYTF.

The chain recombines TRBV28 with TRBJ2-7, with 9 bases identical to TRBD1. Per the germline V gene, CDR1 is MDHEN and CDR2 is SYDVKM. The CDR3 is 14 amino acids. With V trimmed by 7 bases and J by 3 bases, 7 bases remained unmatched. CDR3 sequence reads: CASIGGQGRYEQYF. The CDR3 nucleotides are TGTGCCAGCATCGGTGGACAGGGGCGCTACGAGCAGTACTTC. Full variable domain (missing parts from reference TRBV28 and TRBJ2-7): DVKVTQSSRYLVKRTGEKVFLECVQDMDHENMFWYRQDPGLGLRLIYFSYDVKMKEKGDIPEGYSVSREKKERFSLILESASTNQTSMYLCASIGGQGRYEQYFGPGTRLTVT.

The chain has TRBV10-3 and TRBJ2-7; TRBD1 matches 7 bases. Germline V gives CDR1 ENHRY, CDR2 SYGVKD. J gave up 0 bases and V 1 base, and 3 bases lay outside the gene matches. CDR3 length: 15 amino acids. DNA for the CDR3: TGTGCCATCAGTGAGTGGGCAGGGGGCTCCTACGAGCAGTACTTC. Amino acid sequence: CAISEWAGGSYEQYF.

This clone was counted a single time. The V gene is TRBV27, the J gene TRBJ1-1; D ambiguous. The CDR3 is made up of 13 amino acids. Between the trimmed V and J ends, which lost 3 bases and 3 bases, there was a span of 8 bases. The germline gives CDR1 MNHEY, CDR2 SMNVEV (reference sequence). The CDR3 sequence is CASSFGPYTEAFF. In DNA, the CDR3 is TGTGCCAGCAGTTTTGGCCCTTACACTGAAGCTTTCTTT.

This chain joins TRBV7-8 and TRBJ2-5, with a weak D call TRBD2 (7 bases). The V gene lost 6 bases and the J gene lost 3 bases, with 11 bases spanning the gap. The CDR3 has 13 amino acids. Germline V gives CDR1 SGHVS, CDR2 FQNEAQ. The CDR3 DNA follows: TGTGCCAGCAGGGGGGCGGGGGAAGAGACCCAGTACTTC. It is translated as CASRGAGEETQYF.

The rearrangement uses TRBV4-2 and TRBJ2-3; 11 positions match TRBD2. Germline V gene sequence: CDR1 LGHNA, CDR2 YNFKEQ. This CDR3 has 18 residues. After removal of 0 bases from V and 4 bases from J, the junction contained 9 bases not matched to a gene. The CDR3 sequence: CASSQDLAGGPSADTQYF. The CDR3 DNA reads as TGTGCCAGCAGCCAAGACTTAGCGGGAGGGCCTTCAGCAGATACGCAGTATTTT.

The CDR3 sequence is CASSLAYSSYNEQFF. For the CDR3, the DNA is TGTGCCAGCAGCTTAGCGTACAGCTCCTACAATGAGCAGTTCTTC. The chain combines TRBV7-6 with TRBJ2-1; unclear D gene. Trimming removed 0 bases at V and 0 bases at J, with 6 bases between. This CDR3 is built from 15 residues. In germline, CDR1 is SGHVS, CDR2 FNYEAQ.

This clone was seen more than once but under ten times. The rearrangement joins TRBV4-1 to TRBJ1-4, with a possible D match to TRBD1 (6 bases). Trimming removed 3 bases from V and 2 bases from J, with 10 bases in between. Germline V lookup: CDR1 MGHRA, CDR2 YSYEKL. This CDR3 spans 15 amino acids. The CDR3 DNA follows: TGCGCCAGCAGCCAGTCAGGGGTCACTAATGAAAAACTGTTTTTT. Its protein product is CASSQSGVTNEKLFF.